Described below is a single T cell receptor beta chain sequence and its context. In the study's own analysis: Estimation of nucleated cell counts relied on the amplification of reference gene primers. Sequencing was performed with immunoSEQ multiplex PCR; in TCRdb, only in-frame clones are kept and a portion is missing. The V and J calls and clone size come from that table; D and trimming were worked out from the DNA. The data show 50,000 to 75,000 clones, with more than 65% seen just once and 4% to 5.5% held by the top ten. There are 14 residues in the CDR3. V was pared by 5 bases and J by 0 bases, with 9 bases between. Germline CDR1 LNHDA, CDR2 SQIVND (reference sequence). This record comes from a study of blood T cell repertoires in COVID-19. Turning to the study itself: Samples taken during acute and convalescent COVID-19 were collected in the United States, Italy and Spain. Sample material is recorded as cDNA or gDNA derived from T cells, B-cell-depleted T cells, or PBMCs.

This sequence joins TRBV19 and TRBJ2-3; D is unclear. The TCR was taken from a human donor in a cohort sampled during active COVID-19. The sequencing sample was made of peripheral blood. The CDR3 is CASSVGSSTDTQYF. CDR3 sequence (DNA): TGTGCCAGTAGTGTGGGCTCTAGCACAGATACGCAGTATTTT.